This TCR beta chain was observed in a study of cytomegalovirus exposure and HLA in healthy donors. Germline V gene sequence: CDR1 SGHNT, CDR2 YYREEE (reference sequence). Trimming cost V 4 bases and J 6 bases; bases outside gene matches: 11. The CDR3 sequence is 15 residues long. Vbeta (60) and Jbeta (13) primers were used in the PCR. TCRdb's table, derived via immunoSEQ multiplex PCR, lists solely in-frame clones and lacks some. The table shows about 130,000 clones, with approximately 89% occurring only once. The TCR comes from a woman between 25 and 40 years old in good health and CMV-seropositive. What was sequenced was PBMCs. The chain has TRBV5-4 and TRBJ1-2; 8 nucleotides line up with TRBD1. The CDR3 reads CASSPDRTGYNGYTF. Written as DNA, the CDR3 is TGTGCCAGCAGCCCTGATAGGACAGGGTATAATGGCTACACCTTC.